The clone carrying this T cell receptor (beta chain) came up many times. Its cognate antigen is unknown. The data originate from a study of regulatory T cells in long-lasting Graves disease. Study-wide context: New Graves' disease cases had less than 3 months of antithyroid drugs. General study results and limits: Sharing of public clonotypes was greater in persistent patients (under 3,000) than in new patients (around 1,000).

Described time point: newly diagnosed GD, antithyroid drugs for less than 3 months. Isolated PBMC RNA provided the starting material for the TCR library. Construction of the TCR beta libraries employed iRepertoire HTBI primers in conjunction with Arm-PCR of CDR3 regions. TCRdb fed the multiplex PCR reads into MiXCR, producing one record per CDR3 protein. The table records fewer than 450,000 distinct CDR3 sequences, 15% of them present only once. This CDR3 has 14 residues. With 1 base removed from V and 3 bases from J, the gap between germline ends came to 6 bases. The V gene's germline CDR1 is SGHTA and CDR2 FQGNSA. This same sample was also taken into another study, of T cells in Graves' hyperthyroidism and ophthalmopathy. From that paper: Most thyroid clonotypes expanded above 0.001 were also detected in blood.

V gene TRBV7-2 combines with J gene TRBJ1-4; D perhaps matches TRBD1 (6 bases). The receptor was derived from a woman aged 40 to 50 with Graves disease. Material: peripheral blood mononuclear cells (PBMCs), obtained at new diagnosis, from a patient treated with antithyroid drugs. The CDR3 spells CASSLDRANEKLFF. CDR3 nucleotides: TGTGCCAGCAGCTTAGACAGGGCTAATGAAAAACTGTTTTTT. Full variable domain (remainder filled in from reference TRBV7-2 and TRBJ1-4): GAGVSQSPSNKVTEKGKDVELRCDPISGHTALYWYRQSLGQGLEFLIYFQGNSAPDKSGLPSDRFSAERTGGSVSTLTIQRTQQEDSAVYLCASSLDRANEKLFFGSGTQLSVL.